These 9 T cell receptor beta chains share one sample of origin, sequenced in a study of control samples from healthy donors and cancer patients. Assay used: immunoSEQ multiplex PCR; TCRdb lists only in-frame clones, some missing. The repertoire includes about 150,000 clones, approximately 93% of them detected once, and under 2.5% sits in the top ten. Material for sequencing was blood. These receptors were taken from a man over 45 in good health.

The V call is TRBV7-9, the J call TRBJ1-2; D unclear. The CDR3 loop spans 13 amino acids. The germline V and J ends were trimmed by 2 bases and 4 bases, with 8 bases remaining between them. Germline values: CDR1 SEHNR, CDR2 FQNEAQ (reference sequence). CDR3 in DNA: TGTGCCAGCAGCTTATTGGACCTCTATGGCTACACCTTC. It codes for CASSLLDLYGYTF.

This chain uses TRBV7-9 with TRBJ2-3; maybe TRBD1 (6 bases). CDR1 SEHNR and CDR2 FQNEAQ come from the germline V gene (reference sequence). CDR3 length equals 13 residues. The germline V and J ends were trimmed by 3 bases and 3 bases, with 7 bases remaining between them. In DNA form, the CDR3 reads TGTGCCAGCAGCTTCCAGGGGACAGATACGCAGTATTTT. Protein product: CASSFQGTDTQYF.

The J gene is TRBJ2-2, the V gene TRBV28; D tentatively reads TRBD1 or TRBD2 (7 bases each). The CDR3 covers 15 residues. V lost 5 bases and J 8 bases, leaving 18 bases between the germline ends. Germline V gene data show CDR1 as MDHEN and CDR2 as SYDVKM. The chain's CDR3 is CASSPTGRGKGELFF. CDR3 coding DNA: TGTGCCAGCAGTCCGACAGGGAGGGGTAAAGGGGAGCTGTTTTTT.

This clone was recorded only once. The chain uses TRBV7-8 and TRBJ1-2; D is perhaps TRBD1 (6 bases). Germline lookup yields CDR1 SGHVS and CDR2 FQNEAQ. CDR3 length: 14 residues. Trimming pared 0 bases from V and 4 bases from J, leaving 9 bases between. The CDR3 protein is CASSLADRSYGYTF. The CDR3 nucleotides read TGTGCCAGCAGCTTAGCTGACAGGAGCTATGGCTACACCTTC.

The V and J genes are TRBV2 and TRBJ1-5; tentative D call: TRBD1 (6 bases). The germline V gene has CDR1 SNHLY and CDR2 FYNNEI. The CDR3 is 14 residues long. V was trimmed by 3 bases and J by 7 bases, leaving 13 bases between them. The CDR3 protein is CASSDRGVGQPQHF. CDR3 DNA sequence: TGTGCCAGCAGTGACAGGGGAGTCGGACAGCCCCAGCATTTT.

As DNA, the CDR3 is TGTGCCAGCAGTTTAGTGGGGACCTCGCCCATCTACGAGCAGTACTTC. It is translated as CASSLVGTSPIYEQYF. V gene TRBV28 combines with J gene TRBJ2-7; D assignment may be TRBD1 or TRBD2 (5 bases each). This CDR3 comprises 16 residues. Germline V gene sequence: CDR1 MDHEN, CDR2 SYDVKM. V lost 2 bases and J 3 bases, leaving 17 bases between the germline ends.

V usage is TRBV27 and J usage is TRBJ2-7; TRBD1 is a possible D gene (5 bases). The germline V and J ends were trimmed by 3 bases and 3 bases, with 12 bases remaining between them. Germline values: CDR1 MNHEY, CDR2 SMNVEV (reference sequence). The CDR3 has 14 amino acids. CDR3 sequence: CASSFSDSRYEQYF. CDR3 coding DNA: TGTGCCAGCAGTTTTTCCGACAGCCGCTACGAGCAGTACTTC.

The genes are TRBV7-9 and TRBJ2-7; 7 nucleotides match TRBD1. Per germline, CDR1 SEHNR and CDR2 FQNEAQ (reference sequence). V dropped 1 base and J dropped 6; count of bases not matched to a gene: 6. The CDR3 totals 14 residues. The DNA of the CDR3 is TGTGCCAGCAGCTTAGTACAGGGGCCGGGCGAGCAGTACTTC. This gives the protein CASSLVQGPGEQYF.

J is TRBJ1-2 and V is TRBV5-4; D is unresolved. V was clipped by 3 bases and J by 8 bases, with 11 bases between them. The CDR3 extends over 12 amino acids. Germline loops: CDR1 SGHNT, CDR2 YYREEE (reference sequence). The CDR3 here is CASSSGGGGYTF. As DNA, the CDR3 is TGTGCCAGCAGCTCGGGAGGCGGCGGCTACACCTTC.